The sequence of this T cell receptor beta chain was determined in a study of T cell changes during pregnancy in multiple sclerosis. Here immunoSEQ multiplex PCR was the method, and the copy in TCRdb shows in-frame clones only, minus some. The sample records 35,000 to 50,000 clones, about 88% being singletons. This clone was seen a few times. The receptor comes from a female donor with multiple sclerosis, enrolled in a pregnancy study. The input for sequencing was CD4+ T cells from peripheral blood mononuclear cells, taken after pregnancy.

The CDR3 loop is CASSRDRNPPDTQYF. The DNA for the CDR3 is TGTGCCAGTAGTAGGGACAGGAACCCCCCAGATACGCAGTATTTT. This chain links TRBV19 with TRBJ2-3; 8 bases are a match to TRBD1. The V and J ends lost 4 bases and 4 bases, in that order; junction bases with no gene match: 7. This CDR3 spans 15 amino acids. Germline V gene lookup returns CDR1 LNHDA and CDR2 SQIVND (reference sequence). Combining the CDR3 with reference TRBV19 and TRBJ2-3 gives the whole variable domain DGGITQSPKYLFRKEGQNVTLSCEQNLNHDAMYWYRQDPGQGLRLIYYSQIVNDFQKGDIAEGYSVSREKKESFPLTVTSAQKNPTAFYLCASSRDRNPPDTQYFGPGTRLTVL.